One T cell receptor beta chain is described in this entry. Original methodology: Amplification with reference gene primers provided the estimates of nucleated cell counts. Here immunoSEQ multiplex PCR was the method, and the copy in TCRdb shows in-frame clones only, minus some. Clonal size and the V and J genes are those of that table, whereas D and trimming came from the DNA. The data show roughly 230,000 clones, 83% seen once. These data belong to a study of blood T cell repertoires in COVID-19. Study context: There were acute and convalescent COVID-19 samples, and they came from the United States, Italy and Spain. PBMCs, B-cell-depleted T cells, or T cells were the source of the cDNA or gDNA that made up the material.

There are 14 residues in the CDR3. V shed 5 bases and J shed 2 bases, with 12 bases lying between them. CDR1 and CDR2 from the germline V gene are SGHVS and FQNEAQ. Material for sequencing was peripheral blood. V gene TRBV7-8 combines with J gene TRBJ2-5, with D perhaps matching TRBD1 (5 bases). The sequence derives from a human donor in a cohort sampled during active COVID-19. In DNA, the CDR3 is TGTGCCAGCAGCCTTATGACAGAGCAAGAGACCCAGTACTTC. Protein: CASSLMTEQETQYF.